This T cell receptor (beta chain) was captured in a study of shared clonotypes between healthy human individuals. Study-wide background: Per donor, CD8 memory used one plate, CD8 naive used two, CD4 memory used three and CD4 naive used three.

The junction had 15 bases not matched to a gene; V was cut back by 1 base and J by 6 bases. The germline V gene encodes CDR1 KGHSH and CDR2 LQKENI. This CDR3 has 18 amino acids. Sequencing was at deep level. The table came from immunoSEQ multiplex PCR; TCRdb's copy has only in-frame clones and leaves some out. The table lists about 2.4 million clones, more than 85% of them singletons. What was sequenced was naive CD4+ T cells from PBMCs. Subset specified: CD45RA+ positively selected. This receptor was identified in a man younger than 35 in good health. Some clones in this sample may be carry-over from other donors' samples. The chain recombines TRBV18 with TRBJ1-3; TRBD1 aligns across 7 bases. CDR3 protein: CASSPQIFRGDRPNTIYF. Written as DNA, the CDR3 is TGTGCCAGCTCACCACAGATCTTTCGTGGGGACAGACCAAACACCATATATTTT. Based on the CDR3 plus reference TRBV18 and TRBJ1-3, the full variable domain is NAGVMQNPRHLVRRRGQEARLRCSPMKGHSHVYWYRQLPEEGLKFMVYLQKENIIDESGMPKERFSAEFPKEGPSILRIQQVVRGDSAAYFCASSPQIFRGDRPNTIYFGEGSWLTVV.